This T cell receptor beta chain was sequenced for a study of blood T cell repertoires in COVID-19. The CDR3 loop spans 14 amino acids. Trimming took off 4 bases at V and 1 base at J, with 13 bases between the two ends. Germline loops: CDR1 SQVTM, CDR2 ANQGSEA. Per the study methods: Reference gene primers were amplified, and this amplification served to estimate nucleated cell counts. Profiled with immunoSEQ multiplex PCR; TCRdb holds only in-frame clones, not every one. The V and J calls and clone size are taken from that table; D and trimming were inferred from the DNA. In the table there are under 250,000 clones, roughly 80% of which are singletons.

The clonotype comes from a woman in her 40s with acute COVID-19. The chain uses TRBV29-1 and TRBJ1-1, with D possibly TRBD1 on 6 matching bases. Specimen: PBMCs or T cells enriched from blood (not recorded which). The chain's CDR3 is CSVAPDRWNTEAFF. The DNA of the CDR3 is TGCAGCGTTGCTCCCGACAGGTGGAACACTGAAGCTTTCTTT.